The 5 T cell receptor beta chains in this list originate from one sample, sequenced in a study of blood T cell repertoires in COVID-19. Clones were sequenced by immunoSEQ multiplex PCR, and TCRdb holds only the in-frame ones, with some missing. The data contain about 380,000 clones, around 87% of them singletons. The source material was PBMCs or T cells enriched from blood (not recorded which). All receptors derive from a man aged 25 to 40 who had recovered from COVID-19.

This clone appeared a few times. This chain connects TRBV30 to TRBJ1-1, with 7 bases identical to TRBD1. From germline, CDR1 is GTSNPN and CDR2 SVGIG (reference sequence). V was pared by 1 base and J by 1 base, with 6 bases of the junction left unmatched. The CDR3 consists of 15 residues. CDR3 DNA: TGTGCCTGGAGTGAGAAAGGGACAGCGAACACTGAAGCTTTCTTT. Its translation is CAWSEKGTANTEAFF.

The CDR3 nucleotides read TGTGCCAGTAGGTTGACAGTGAACACTGAAGCTTTCTTT. Protein sequence: CASRLTVNTEAFF. The V gene is TRBV19, the J gene TRBJ1-1, with D perhaps TRBD1 (5 bases). The germline V gene has CDR1 LNHDA and CDR2 SQIVND (reference sequence). The CDR3 runs to 13 residues. The V gene lost 6 bases and the J gene lost 0 bases, with 8 bases spanning the gap.

This rearrangement joins TRBV7-2 to TRBJ1-2, with a tentative D call TRBD1 (5 bases). V lost 3 bases and J lost 4, with 15 bases in between. The CDR3 contains 15 residues. Germline CDR1 is SGHTA and CDR2 is FQGNSA. The CDR3 is CASSFWGRDPYGYTF. The CDR3 bases are TGTGCCAGCAGCTTTTGGGGCCGAGACCCCTATGGCTACACCTTC.

The chain recombines TRBV10-3 with TRBJ2-3; D is ambiguous. CDR1 is ENHRY and CDR2 is SYGVKD in the germline V gene. The V end was cut by 8 bases, the J end by 0 bases, with 9 bases between. CDR3 length equals 13 residues. CDR3 in amino acids: CAICPSSTDTQYF. CDR3 nucleotide sequence: TGTGCCATCTGTCCCTCTAGCACAGATACGCAGTATTTT.

The chain has TRBV11-2 and TRBJ1-2; D call uncertain. CDR3 length: 13 residues. The V and J ends lost 2 bases and 4 bases respectively, with 8 bases between them. CDR1 SGHAT and CDR2 FQNNGV come from the germline V gene. The CDR3 sequence: CASSLQSGYGYTF. In nucleotides, the CDR3 is TGTGCCAGCAGCTTACAATCCGGCTATGGCTACACCTTC.